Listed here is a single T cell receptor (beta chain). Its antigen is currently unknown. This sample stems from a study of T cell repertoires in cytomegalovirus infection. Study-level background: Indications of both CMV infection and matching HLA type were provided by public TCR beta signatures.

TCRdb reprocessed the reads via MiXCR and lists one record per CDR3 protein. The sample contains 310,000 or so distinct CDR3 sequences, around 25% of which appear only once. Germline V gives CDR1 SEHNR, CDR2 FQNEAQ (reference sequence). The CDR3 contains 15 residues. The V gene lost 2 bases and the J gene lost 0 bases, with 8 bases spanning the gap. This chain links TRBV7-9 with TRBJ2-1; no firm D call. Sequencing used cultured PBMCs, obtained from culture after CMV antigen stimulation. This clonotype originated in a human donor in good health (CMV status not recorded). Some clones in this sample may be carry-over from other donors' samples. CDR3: CASSLQAFSYNEQFF. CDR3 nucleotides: TGTGCCAGCAGCTTACAAGCGTTCTCCTACAATGAGCAGTTCTTC. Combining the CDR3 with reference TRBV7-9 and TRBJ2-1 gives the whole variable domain DTGVSQNPRHKITKRGQNVTFRCDPISEHNRLYWYRQTLGQGPEFLTYFQNEAQLEKSRLLSDRFSAERPKGSFSTLEIQRTEQGDSAMYLCASSLQAFSYNEQFFGPGTRLTVL.